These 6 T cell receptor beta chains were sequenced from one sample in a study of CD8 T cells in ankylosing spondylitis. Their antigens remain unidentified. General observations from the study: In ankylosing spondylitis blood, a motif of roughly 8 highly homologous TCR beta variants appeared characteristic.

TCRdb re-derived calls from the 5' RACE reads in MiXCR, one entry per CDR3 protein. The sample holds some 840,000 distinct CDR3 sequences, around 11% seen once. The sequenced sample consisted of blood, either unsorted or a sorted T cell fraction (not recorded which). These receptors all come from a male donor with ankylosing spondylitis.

CDR3 protein: CASSQTPFTNYGYTF. CDR3 coding DNA: TGTGCCAGCAGCCAGACCCCATTTACGAACTATGGCTACACCTTC. The chain recombines TRBV5-6 with TRBJ1-2; D not resolved. Trimming pared 4 bases from V and 2 bases from J, leaving 15 bases between. Germline V gene lookup returns CDR1 SGHDT and CDR2 YYEEEE. The CDR3 runs to 15 residues.

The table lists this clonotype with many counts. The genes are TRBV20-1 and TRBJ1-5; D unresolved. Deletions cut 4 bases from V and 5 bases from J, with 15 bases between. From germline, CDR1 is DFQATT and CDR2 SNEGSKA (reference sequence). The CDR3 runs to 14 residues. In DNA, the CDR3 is TGCAGTGCTATTGGCGGAACAGACCATCAGCCCCAGCATTTT. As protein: CSAIGGTDHQPQHF.

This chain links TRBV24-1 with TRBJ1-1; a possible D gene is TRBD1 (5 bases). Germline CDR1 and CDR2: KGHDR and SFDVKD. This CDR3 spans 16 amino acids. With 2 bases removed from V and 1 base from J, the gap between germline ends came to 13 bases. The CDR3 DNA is TGTGCCACCAGTGATTCAGCCGGGACGGCGAACACTGAAGCTTTCTTT. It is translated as CATSDSAGTANTEAFF.

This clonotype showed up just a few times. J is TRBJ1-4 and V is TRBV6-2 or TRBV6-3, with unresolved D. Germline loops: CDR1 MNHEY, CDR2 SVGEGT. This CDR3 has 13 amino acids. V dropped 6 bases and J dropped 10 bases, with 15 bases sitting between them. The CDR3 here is CASRPSGPGKLFF. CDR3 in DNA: TGTGCCAGCAGGCCATCAGGACCCGGAAAACTGTTTTTT.

Written as DNA, the CDR3 is TGTGCCAGCAGTTCCGGACTAGACCTTGTCTACGAGCAGTACTTC. It encodes CASSSGLDLVYEQYF. The rearrangement uses TRBV6-2 or TRBV6-3 and TRBJ2-7; the match to TRBD2 covers 7 bases. Trimming removed 4 bases from V and 3 bases from J; junction bases left unmatched: 9. The CDR3 consists of 15 residues. Germline V gene lookup returns CDR1 MNHEY and CDR2 SVGEGT.

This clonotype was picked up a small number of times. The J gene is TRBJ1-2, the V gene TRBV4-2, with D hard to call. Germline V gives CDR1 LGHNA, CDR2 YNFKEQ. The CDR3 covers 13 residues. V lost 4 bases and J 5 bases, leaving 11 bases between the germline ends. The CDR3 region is CASSLKGGYGYTF. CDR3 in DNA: TGTGCCAGCAGCCTAAAAGGAGGTTATGGCTACACCTTC.